Here is one T cell receptor (beta chain) with its context. Trimming removed 5 bases from V and 5 bases from J, with 12 bases in between. The CDR3 has 13 residues. Germline CDR1 SGHTA, CDR2 FQGNSA. The data belong to a study of blood T cell repertoires in COVID-19. In the original processing: Nucleated cell counts were estimated from reference gene primer amplification. Sequencing used immunoSEQ multiplex PCR; TCRdb keeps in-frame clones, though not all of them. The V and J calls and clone size were taken over from that table, and D and trimming were inferred from the DNA. The repertoire holds tens of thousands of clones, 80% to 90% seen once, with under 6% in the top ten.

V is TRBV7-2 and J is TRBJ1-1; D not certain. Sequencing was carried out using peripheral blood. The origin of this receptor is a human donor in a cohort sampled during active COVID-19. CDR3: CASSTAGRTEAFF. The CDR3 DNA is TGTGCCAGCAGCACCGCAGGTCGTACTGAAGCTTTCTTT.